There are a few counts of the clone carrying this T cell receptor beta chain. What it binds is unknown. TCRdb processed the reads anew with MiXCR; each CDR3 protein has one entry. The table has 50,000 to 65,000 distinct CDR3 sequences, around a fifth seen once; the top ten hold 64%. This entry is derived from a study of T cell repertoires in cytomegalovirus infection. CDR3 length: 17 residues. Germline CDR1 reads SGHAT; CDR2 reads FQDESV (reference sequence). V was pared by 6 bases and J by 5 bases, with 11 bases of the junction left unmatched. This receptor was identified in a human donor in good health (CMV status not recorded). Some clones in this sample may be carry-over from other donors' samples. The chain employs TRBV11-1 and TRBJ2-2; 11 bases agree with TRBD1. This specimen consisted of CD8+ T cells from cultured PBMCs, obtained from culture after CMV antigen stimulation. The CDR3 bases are TGTGCCAGCAGGGTGACCGGGACAGGGGGTTCGACCGGGGAGCTGTTTTTT. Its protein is CASRVTGTGGSTGELFF. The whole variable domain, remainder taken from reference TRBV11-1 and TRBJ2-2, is EAEVAQSPRYKITEKSQAVAFWCDPISGHATLYWYRQILGQGPELLVQFQDESVVDDSQLPKDRFSAERLKGVDSTLKIQPAELGDSAMYLCASRVTGTGGSTGELFFGEGSRLTVL.